Following are 9 T cell receptor beta chains from one sample sequenced in a study of blood T cell repertoires in COVID-19 (TCRdb year 2020). Library preparation was by the immunoSEQ multiplex PCR assay. TCRdb mirrors the immuneACCESS table, restricted to in-frame sequences. Some clones are absent from its copies; in checked studies, under half trace to an unresolved V gene, and the reason for the others is unknown. The sample table holds about 220,000 clones, of which roughly four fifths were seen once. Of the sample, 5.2% is held by the ten largest clones. Sequencing was carried out using peripheral blood. The source of these receptors is an older woman with COVID-19, enrolled during active disease.

The chain has TRBV28 and TRBJ2-7; 11 nucleotides line up with TRBD1. Germline V gives CDR1 MDHEN, CDR2 SYDVKM. This CDR3 is built from 18 residues. Trimming at V came to 1 base and at J to 1 base, leaving 9 bases not matched to a gene. This CDR3 is CASSLYQKGQGASYEQYF. The DNA for the CDR3 is TGTGCCAGCAGTTTATACCAAAAAGGACAGGGGGCATCCTACGAGCAGTACTTC.

The V gene is TRBV6-5, the J gene TRBJ1-5, with 7 bases that match TRBD1. CDR3 size: 13 residues. Germline assignment: CDR1 MNHEY and CDR2 SVGAGI. V lost 10 bases to trimming and J lost 6 bases; unmatched junction nucleotides: 9. In DNA form, the CDR3 reads TGTGCCACCCAAGAGTACAGGGGTCAGCCCCAGCATTTT. Protein sequence: CATQEYRGQPQHF.

This chain links TRBV6-5 with TRBJ2-7; D is unclear. The CDR3 extends over 15 amino acids. Germline CDR1 reads MNHEY; CDR2 reads SVGAGI. The V end was cut by 2 bases, the J end by 6 bases, with 17 bases between. CDR3 amino acids: CASSYERILSGEQYF. For the CDR3, the DNA is TGTGCCAGCAGTTACGAAAGGATACTATCCGGCGAGCAGTACTTC.

The V gene is TRBV3-1 (or the pseudogene TRBV3-2), the J gene TRBJ2-3, with 8 bases identical to TRBD2. V shed 0 bases, J shed 0 bases, and the junction held 11 bases outside the gene matches. Germline V lookup: CDR1 LGHDT, CDR2 YNNKEL (reference sequence). The CDR3 is 19 amino acids. This CDR3 reads CASSQEEREGPTSTDTQYF. The CDR3 DNA follows: TGTGCCAGCAGCCAAGAGGAACGGGAGGGCCCCACTAGCACAGATACGCAGTATTTT.

The chain carries TRBV28 and TRBJ2-3, with D maybe TRBD2 (6 bases). This CDR3 region has 15 residues. V was clipped by 6 bases and J by 1 base, with 14 bases between them. Germline CDR1 MDHEN, CDR2 SYDVKM. As DNA, the CDR3 is TGTGCCAGCAGATTACTAGCTCCAGGCACAGATACGCAGTATTTT. It specifies CASRLLAPGTDTQYF.

A few counts support this clone. The chain recombines TRBV6-5 with TRBJ2-1, with D maybe TRBD2 (5 bases). Germline V gives CDR1 MNHEY, CDR2 SVGAGI. The germline V and J ends were trimmed by 6 bases and 0 bases, with 12 bases remaining between them. This CDR3 has 15 residues. CDR3 bases: TGTGCCAGCAGCCCGAGGGTCCCCTCCTACAATGAGCAGTTCTTC. The encoded protein is CASSPRVPSYNEQFF.

The rearrangement links TRBV25-1 to TRBJ2-1; maybe TRBD1 (6 bases). Trimming left V 3 bases short and J 2 bases short, with 11 bases between. The germline V gene has CDR1 MGHDK and CDR2 SYGVNS. CDR3 length: 15 amino acids. The CDR3 region is CASSDSRGPYNEQFF. The CDR3 coding sequence is TGTGCCAGCAGTGATAGCAGGGGACCCTACAATGAGCAGTTCTTC.

The chain combines TRBV7-2 with TRBJ2-7, with 9 positions matching TRBD2. The CDR3 is 16 amino acids. The trim removed 1 base at V and 3 bases at J, leaving 7 bases unmatched. Germline V gene lookup returns CDR1 SGHTA and CDR2 FQGNSA. This CDR3 reads CASSLGSSGAFYEQYF. DNA for the CDR3: TGTGCCAGCAGCTTAGGATCTAGCGGGGCATTCTACGAGCAGTACTTC.

V is TRBV9 and J is TRBJ2-2, with a weak D call TRBD2 (6 bases). The CDR3 is 16 amino acids. V gave up 2 bases and J gave up 0 bases, with 11 bases separating them. Germline CDR1 and CDR2: SGDLS and YYNGEE. The CDR3 loop is CASSVFGGANTGELFF. The CDR3 DNA reads TGTGCCAGCAGCGTGTTTGGAGGGGCGAACACCGGGGAGCTGTTTTTT.